This TCR beta chain emerged from a study of vaccination effects on CD4 cells after COVID-19. With respect to this clone: Its antigen is not known.

Viral peptide pool expansion of antigen-specific CD4+ T cells preceded sequencing in the ViraFEST assay. Culture lasted about 11 days before CD4+ T cell isolation. Two-dose BNT162b2 or mRNA-1273 vaccination was given to participants. Germline CDR1 and CDR2: MGHDK and SYGVNS. Trimming took off 3 bases at V and 2 bases at J, with 20 bases between the two ends. This CDR3 is built from 17 residues. Only in-frame clones appear in the TCRdb table, and some are missing; sequencing was by immunoSEQ multiplex PCR. The sample includes roughly 23,000 clones, around 70% of them seen just once. The rearrangement links TRBV25-1 to TRBJ2-7; tentatively, D is TRBD1 (6 bases). This TCR derives from a human donor who received a COVID-19 vaccine. The sample consisted of CD4+ T cells from PBMCs cultured with HCoV-NL63 spike peptides, taken after COVID-19 vaccination. Here the CDR3 reads CASSDFPPQGIPYEQYF. In DNA form, the CDR3 reads TGTGCCAGCAGTGACTTCCCCCCCCAGGGGATCCCCTACGAGCAGTACTTC.